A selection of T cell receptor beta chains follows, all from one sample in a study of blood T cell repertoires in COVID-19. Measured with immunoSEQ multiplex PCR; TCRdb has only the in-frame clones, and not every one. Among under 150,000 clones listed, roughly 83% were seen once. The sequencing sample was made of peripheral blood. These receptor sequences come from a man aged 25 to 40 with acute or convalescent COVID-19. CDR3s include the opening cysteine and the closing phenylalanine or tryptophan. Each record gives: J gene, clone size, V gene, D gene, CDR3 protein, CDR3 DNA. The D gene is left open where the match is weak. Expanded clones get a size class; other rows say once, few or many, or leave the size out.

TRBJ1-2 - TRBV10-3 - CAISESRDGWGVGYTF TGTGCCATCAGTGAGTCCAGGGACGGCTGGGGGGTCGGCTACACCTTC
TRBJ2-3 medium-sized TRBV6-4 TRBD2 CASSDSSGGADTQYF TGTGCCAGCAGTGACTCTAGCGGGGGGGCAGATACGCAGTATTTT
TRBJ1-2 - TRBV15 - CATSRDGSSPYGYTF TGTGCCACCAGCAGAGATGGTAGCAGCCCTTATGGCTACACCTTC
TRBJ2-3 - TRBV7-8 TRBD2 CASSLVTPAGAADTQYF TGTGCCAGCAGCTTAGTGACCCCAGCGGGGGCAGCAGATACGCAGTATTTT
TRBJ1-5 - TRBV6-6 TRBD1 CASSRTGGGQPQHF TGTGCCAGCAGCAGGACAGGGGGCGGTCAGCCCCAGCATTTT
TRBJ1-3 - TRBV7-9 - CASSLRGLVSGNTIYF TGTGCCAGCAGTCTGAGAGGACTAGTCTCTGGAAACACCATATATTTT
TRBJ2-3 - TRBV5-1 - CASSSQGPLSDTQYF TGCGCCAGCAGCTCACAGGGTCCCCTTTCCGATACGCAGTATTTT
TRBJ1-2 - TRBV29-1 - CSVERGRDYTF TGCAGCGTTGAGAGAGGACGGGACTACACCTTC
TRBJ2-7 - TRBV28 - CASSAPGQSSYEQYF TGTGCCAGCAGTGCGCCGGGACAAAGCTCCTACGAGCAGTACTTC
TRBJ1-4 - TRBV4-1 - CASSQYSPATNEKLFF TGCGCCAGCAGCCAATATAGTCCTGCAACTAATGAAAAACTGTTTTTT
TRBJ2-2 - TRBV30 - CAWSVRGFRDTGELFF TGTGCCTGGAGTGTACGGGGGTTCAGGGACACCGGGGAGCTGTTTTTT
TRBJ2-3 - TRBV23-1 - CASSRPKLATDTQYF TGCGCCAGCAGTCGCCCTAAACTAGCCACAGATACGCAGTATTTT
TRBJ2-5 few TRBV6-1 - CASSDRAGYQETQYF TGTGCCAGCAGTGACCGGGCGGGGTACCAAGAGACCCAGTACTTC
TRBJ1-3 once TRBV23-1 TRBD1 CASSQSGDRGPGNTIYF TGCGCCAGCAGTCAATCGGGGGACAGGGGGCCTGGAAACACCATATATTTT
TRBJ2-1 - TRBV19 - CASRGAGTASYNEQFF TGTGCCAGTAGGGGTGCGGGGACAGCGTCCTACAATGAGCAGTTCTTC
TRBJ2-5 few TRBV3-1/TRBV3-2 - CASSQALGGTETQYF TGTGCCAGCAGCCAAGCCTTGGGAGGCACGGAGACCCAGTACTTC
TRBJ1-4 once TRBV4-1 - CASPEGPGLFF TGCGCCAGCCCTGAAGGTCCGGGACTGTTTTTT
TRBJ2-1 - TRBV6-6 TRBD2 CASSKGLVHEQFF TGTGCCAGCAGCAAGGGACTAGTCCATGAGCAGTTCTTC
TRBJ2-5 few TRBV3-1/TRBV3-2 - CASSQGPNFQETQYF TGTGCCAGCAGCCAAGGCCCAAACTTCCAAGAGACCCAGTACTTC
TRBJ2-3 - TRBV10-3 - CAISNKDTQYF TGTGCCATCAGTAACAAGGATACGCAGTATTTT
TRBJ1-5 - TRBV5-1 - CASSFDSPNQPQHF TGCGCCAGCAGCTTTGACAGTCCCAATCAGCCCCAGCATTTT
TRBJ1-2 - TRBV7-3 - CASSLNPLLYDYTF TGTGCCAGCAGCTTAAATCCATTACTCTATGACTACACCTTC